These 10 T cell receptor beta chains share one sample of origin, sequenced in a study of identical twins. MiXCR was run by TCRdb on the 5' RACE reads, yielding one entry per CDR3 protein. The data show 400,000 to 500,000 distinct CDR3 sequences, 15% to 20% seen once. The sequenced material came from naive T cells sorted from blood. Every receptor here comes from a man aged 50 to 60 in good health.

Details on this clonotype: It may be a read error: a sequence one base away is much more abundant. The genes are TRBV7-2 and TRBJ2-3, with D unclear. With 2 bases removed from V and 2 bases from J, the gap between germline ends came to 11 bases. Germline V gives CDR1 SGHTA, CDR2 FQGNSA. The CDR3 runs 15 residues. The CDR3 DNA follows: TGTGCCAGCAGCTTAACCGGAAGGAACACAGATACGCAGTATTTT. Translating gives CASSLTGRNTDTQYF.

This clonotype was picked up a small number of times. The V call is TRBV5-6, the J call TRBJ2-3; TRBD2 matches at 10 bases. CDR1 is SGHDT and CDR2 is YYEEEE in the germline V gene. J gave up 0 bases and V 3 bases, and 7 bases lay outside the gene matches. This CDR3 contains 17 residues. For the CDR3, the DNA is TGTGCCAGCAGCTGGGGGACTAGCGCCCCTAGCACAGATACGCAGTATTTT. It translates to CASSWGTSAPSTDTQYF.

The chain links TRBV12-3 or TRBV12-4 to TRBJ2-2; 7 nucleotides align to TRBD1. J gave up 2 bases and V 7 bases, and 7 bases lay outside the gene matches. The CDR3 loop spans 15 amino acids. The CDR3 sequence is CASNVDRVNTGELFF. In nucleotides, the CDR3 is TGTGCCAGCAATGTCGACAGGGTAAACACCGGGGAGCTGTTTTTT.

This clonotype was recorded at least ten times. This chain joins TRBV12-3 or TRBV12-4 and TRBJ2-5; D is ambiguous. The ends were cut back, 6 bases at V and 4 bases at J, with 12 bases in the middle. This CDR3 is 13 amino acids long. CDR3 in amino acids: CASSPTSPETQYF. The DNA of the CDR3 is TGTGCCAGCAGCCCGACCTCTCCAGAGACCCAGTACTTC.

The CDR3 loop reads CASSFAAYNEQFF. CDR3 nucleotides: TGTGCCAGCAGCTTCGCCGCTTACAATGAGCAGTTCTTC. V gene TRBV7-2 combines with J gene TRBJ2-1, with no clear D. V lost 3 bases and J lost 4, with 7 bases in between. Per germline, CDR1 SGHTA and CDR2 FQGNSA. The CDR3 is made up of 13 amino acids.

This clonotype has a count of ten or more. The CDR3 loop is CASSFTSFYEQYF. CDR3 sequence (DNA): TGTGCCAGCAGTTTCACTAGTTTCTACGAGCAGTACTTC. The V call is TRBV28, the J call TRBJ2-7; weak D call: TRBD2 (5 bases). The V gene lost 3 bases and the J gene lost 3 bases, with 9 bases spanning the gap. This CDR3 contains 13 residues. The germline V gene has CDR1 MDHEN and CDR2 SYDVKM.

There are a few counts of this clonotype. The chain links TRBV28 to TRBJ2-1, with 8 bases that match TRBD1. After removal of 6 bases from V and 4 bases from J, the junction contained 5 bases not matched to a gene. CDR1 MDHEN and CDR2 SYDVKM come from the germline V gene. The CDR3 loop spans 14 amino acids. CDR3 region: CASRVGQEYNEQFF. CDR3 coding DNA: TGTGCCAGCAGGGTGGGACAGGAATACAATGAGCAGTTCTTC.

V is TRBV6-6 and J is TRBJ2-7; TRBD2 matches at 7 bases. J was trimmed by 4 bases and V by 2 bases; bases with no gene match: 2. CDR1 MNHNY and CDR2 SVGAGI come from the germline V gene (reference sequence). The CDR3 contains 13 residues. The CDR3 coding sequence is TGTGCCAGCAGTTACGCGGGAGCGTACGAGCAGTACTTC. It translates to CASSYAGAYEQYF.

V gene TRBV19 combines with J gene TRBJ2-7; perhaps D is TRBD1 or TRBD2 (5 bases each). V was trimmed by 3 bases and J by 7 bases, leaving 16 bases between them. CDR3 length: 14 amino acids. Germline-derived CDR1 and CDR2 are LNHDA and SQIVND (reference sequence). The CDR3 loop reads CASSMSGPTGEQYF. The CDR3 bases are TGTGCCAGTAGTATGTCGGGGCCTACGGGGGAGCAGTACTTC.

This chain joins TRBV4-2 and TRBJ2-3; TRBD1 is a possible D gene (6 bases). Germline V gene sequence: CDR1 LGHNA, CDR2 YNFKEQ. The germline V and J ends were trimmed by 4 bases and 2 bases, with 13 bases remaining between them. This CDR3 contains 15 residues. This CDR3 reads CASSLGRDNTDTQYF. The CDR3 nucleotides read TGTGCCAGCAGCCTTGGCCGGGACAACACAGATACGCAGTATTTT.